Each of the 2 T cell receptor beta chains below was sequenced from the same sample in a study of blood T cell repertoires in COVID-19. Sequencing was performed with immunoSEQ multiplex PCR; in TCRdb, only in-frame clones are kept and a portion is missing. Among some 380,000 clones listed, around 91% were seen once. The sample consisted of peripheral blood. These receptor sequences come from a man younger than 30 with active or convalescent COVID-19.

The genes are TRBV4-2 and TRBJ1-2, with D possibly being TRBD1 (6 bases). The germline gives CDR1 LGHNA, CDR2 YNFKEQ. Trimming took off 0 bases at V and 2 bases at J, with 13 bases between the two ends. The CDR3 is 16 residues long. The CDR3 nucleotides are TGTGCCAGCAGCCAAGATCTGACGGGGGGCAACTATGGCTACACCTTC. This translates into CASSQDLTGGNYGYTF.

CDR3 bases: TGTGCCAGCAGCTTAAATGTTGTTAGCGCTGATCCGAACACCGGGGAGCTGTTTTTT. Protein product: CASSLNVVSADPNTGELFF. The chain is built from TRBV7-8 and TRBJ2-2; maybe TRBD2 (5 bases). This CDR3 has 19 amino acids. CDR1 SGHVS and CDR2 FQNEAQ come from the germline V gene. The germline V and J ends were trimmed by 2 bases and 0 bases, with 19 bases remaining between them.